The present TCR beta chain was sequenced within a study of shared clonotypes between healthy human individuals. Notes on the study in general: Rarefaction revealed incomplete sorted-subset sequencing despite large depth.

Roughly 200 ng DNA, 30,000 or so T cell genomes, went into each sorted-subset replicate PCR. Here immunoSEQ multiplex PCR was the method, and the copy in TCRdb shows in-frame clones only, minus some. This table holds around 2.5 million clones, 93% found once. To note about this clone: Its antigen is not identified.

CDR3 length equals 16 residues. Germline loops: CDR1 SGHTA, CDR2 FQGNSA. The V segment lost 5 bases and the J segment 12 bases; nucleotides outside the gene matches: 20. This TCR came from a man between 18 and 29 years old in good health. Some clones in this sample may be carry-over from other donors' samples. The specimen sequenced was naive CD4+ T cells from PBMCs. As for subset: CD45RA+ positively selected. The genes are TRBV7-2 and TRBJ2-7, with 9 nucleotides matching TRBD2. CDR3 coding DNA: TGTGCCAGCAGCAATGGGGCGGGAGGGCCATCGAAAGTTCGGTACTTC. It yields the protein CASSNGAGGPSKVRYF.